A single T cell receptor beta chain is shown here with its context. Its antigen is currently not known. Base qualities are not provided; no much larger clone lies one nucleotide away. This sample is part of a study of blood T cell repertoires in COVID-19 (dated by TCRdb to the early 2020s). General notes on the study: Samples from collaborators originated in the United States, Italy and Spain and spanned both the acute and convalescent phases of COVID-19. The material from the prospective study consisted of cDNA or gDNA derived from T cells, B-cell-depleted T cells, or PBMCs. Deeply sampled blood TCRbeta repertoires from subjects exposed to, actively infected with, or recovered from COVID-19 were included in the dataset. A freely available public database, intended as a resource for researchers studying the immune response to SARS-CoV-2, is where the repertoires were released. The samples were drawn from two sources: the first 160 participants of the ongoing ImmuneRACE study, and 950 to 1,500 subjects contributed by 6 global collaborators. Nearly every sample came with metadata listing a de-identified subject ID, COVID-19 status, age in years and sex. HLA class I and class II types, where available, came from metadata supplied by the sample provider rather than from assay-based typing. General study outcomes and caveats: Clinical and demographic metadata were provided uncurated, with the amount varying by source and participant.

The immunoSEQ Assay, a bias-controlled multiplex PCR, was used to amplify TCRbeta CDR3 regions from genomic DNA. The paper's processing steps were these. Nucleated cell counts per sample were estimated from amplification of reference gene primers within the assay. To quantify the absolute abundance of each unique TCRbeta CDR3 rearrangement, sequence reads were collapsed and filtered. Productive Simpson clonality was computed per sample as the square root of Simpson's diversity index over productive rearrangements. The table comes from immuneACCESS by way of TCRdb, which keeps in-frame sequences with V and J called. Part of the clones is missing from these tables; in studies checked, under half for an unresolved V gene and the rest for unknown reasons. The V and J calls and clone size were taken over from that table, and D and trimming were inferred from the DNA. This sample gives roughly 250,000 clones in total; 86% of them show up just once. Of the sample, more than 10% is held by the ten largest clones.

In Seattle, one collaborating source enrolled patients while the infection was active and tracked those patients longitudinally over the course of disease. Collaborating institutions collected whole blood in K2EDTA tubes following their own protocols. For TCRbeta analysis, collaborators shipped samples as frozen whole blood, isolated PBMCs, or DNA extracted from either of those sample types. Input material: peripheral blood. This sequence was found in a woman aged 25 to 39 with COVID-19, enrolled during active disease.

The nucleotides read TGTGCCAGCAGCTTGGATATTGCACAGAACCCCTACGAGCAGTACTTC. Protein translation: CASSLDIAQNPYEQYF. The receptor chain draws on TRBV5-4 and TRBJ2-7; the D gene cannot be resolved reliably. Sequences SGHNT (CDR1) and YYREEE (CDR2) are obtained from the germline V gene (reference sequence). The CDR3, from cysteine to phenylalanine, totals 16 residues. Only CDR3 DNA remains: 48 bases, in frame from the first base. V and J are truncated by 0 bases and 2 bases respectively, leaving an intervening sequence of 15 bases. The variable domain in full, with residues beyond the CDR3 obtained from the reference TRBV5-4 and TRBJ2-7 genes, is ETGVTQSPTHLIKTRGQQVTLRCSSQSGHNTVSWYQQALGQGPQFIFQYYREEENGRGNFPPRFSGLQFPNYSSELNVNALELDDSALYLCASSLDIAQNPYEQYFGPGTRLTVT.